Listed below are T cell receptor beta chains from one sample, sequenced in a study of blood T cell repertoires in COVID-19. The method was immunoSEQ multiplex PCR; TCRdb's version includes in-frame clones alone and lacks a portion of them. The sample includes under 300,000 clones, about 90% of them seen just once. Specimen: PBMCs or T cells enriched from blood (not recorded which). These receptors were obtained from a woman aged 40 to 50 who had been exposed to COVID-19. Both conserved end residues are trimmed from each CDR3.

V,CDR3
TRBV7-3,ASSRGRDYNEQF
TRBV2,ASSEARGQSEAF
TRBV5-6,ASSLAGAFSQPQH
TRBV7-2,ASSQGGPVEKLF
TRBV7-6,ASSSYRAGSYNSPLH
TRBV4-3,ASSQEWSGGRTTDTQY
TRBV5-1,ASSPGGVDYGYT
TRBV28,ASTAQAVPTGELF
TRBV5-6,ASSFSRRGIDQKLF
TRBV7-8,ASSRVTKNIQY
TRBV15,ATSRVRGRSEAF
TRBV19,ASSIIQANPAYGYT
TRBV28,ASSLSGETQY
TRBV11-2,ASSLDVDTEAF
TRBV29-1,SVGGEGGVSLAKNIQY
TRBV11-3,ASSLAMREYEQF
TRBV29-1,SVVIFPAGGMETQY
TRBV30,AWSAGDGYEQY
TRBV7-9,ASSLEGRGEKLF